The next 27 T cell receptor beta chains were all read from a single sample in a study of PD-L1 blockade in urothelial cancer (dated by TCRdb to about 2017). Library method: the immunoSEQ multiplex PCR assay. Here the immuneACCESS table is served through TCRdb, limited to in-frame sequences with V and J called. Missing clones are a known gap in these copies; in checked studies unresolved V genes cover under half, and the rest lacks a known reason. The sample table shows roughly 21,000 clones, and 90% are seen once. Together, the top ten hold approximately 16% of the sample. The sample here was PBMCs, taken around atezolizumab (anti-PD-L1) treatment. The source is a woman aged 60-70 years with urothelial cancer.

The chain carries TRBV18 and TRBJ1-4; TRBD1 might be the D (6 bases). Germline V lookup: CDR1 KGHSH, CDR2 LQKENI. The length of the CDR3 is 14 residues. Trimming removed 4 bases at V and 7 bases at J, with 13 bases between. CDR3 sequence: CASSRNRVGEKLFF. The DNA for the CDR3 is TGTGCCAGCTCACGCAACAGGGTGGGTGAAAAACTGTTTTTT.

The gene calls are TRBV4-3 and TRBJ2-4; D is unresolved. Per the germline V gene, CDR1 is LGHNA and CDR2 is YSLEER. V gave up 1 base and J gave up 1 base, with 5 bases separating them. The CDR3 sequence is 14 residues long. The CDR3 here is CASSQASAKNIQYF. The CDR3 region has the DNA TGCGCCAGCAGCCAAGCCTCCGCCAAAAACATTCAGTACTTC.

This chain connects TRBV27 to TRBJ2-7, with 7 bases aligning to TRBD1. The V and J ends lost 2 bases and 4 bases, in that order; junction bases with no gene match: 2. There are 13 residues in the CDR3. CDR1 and CDR2 (germline): MNHEY, SMNVEV (reference sequence). CDR3 DNA sequence: TGTGCCAGCAGTTTAGGGACAGCTTACGAGCAGTACTTC. Translated, it gives CASSLGTAYEQYF.

The genes are TRBV7-8 and TRBJ1-5, with D possibly TRBD1 on 5 matching bases. The CDR3 sequence is 16 residues long. Germline-derived CDR1 and CDR2 are SGHVS and FQNEAQ. Trimming took off 1 base at V and 1 base at J, with 11 bases between the two ends. CDR3 sequence reads: CASSLEGLLSNQPQHF. Here the CDR3 DNA reads TGTGCCAGCAGCTTAGAGGGACTCTTGAGCAATCAGCCCCAGCATTTT. Supplemented by reference TRBV7-8 and TRBJ1-5, the full variable domain reads GAGVSQSPRYKVAKRGQDVALRCDPISGHVSLFWYQQALGQGPEFLTYFQNEAQLDKSGLPSDRFFAERPEGSVSTLKIQRTQQEDSAVYLCASSLEGLLSNQPQHFGDGTRLSIL.

This CDR3 is CASSPDRDTDTQYF. Here the CDR3 DNA reads TGCGCCAGCAGTCCCGACAGGGACACAGATACGCAGTATTTT. This chain joins TRBV5-1 and TRBJ2-3, with 7 positions matching TRBD1. The CDR3 contains 14 residues. Looked up from germline, CDR1 is SGHRS and CDR2 is YFSETQ. V was clipped by 5 bases and J by 2 bases; unmatched bases: 5.

This chain links TRBV7-8 with TRBJ1-5; no definite D call. V lost 5 bases and J lost 5, with 16 bases in between. The germline V gene encodes CDR1 SGHVS and CDR2 FQNEAQ. The CDR3 has 15 amino acids. The DNA for the CDR3 is TGTGCCAGCAGCCCGGTTTCGACTGGAGATCAGCCCCAGCATTTT. The encoded protein is CASSPVSTGDQPQHF.

The chain carries TRBV6-1 and TRBJ2-7, with 7 bases matching TRBD1. CDR1 is MNHNS, CDR2 SASEGT, per germline. Trimming took 2 bases from V and 2 from J; bases not matched to a gene: 15. The CDR3 spans 18 residues. The CDR3 DNA sequence: TGTGCCAGCAGTGAATTCTCAATACAGGGGATAGACACCTACGAGCAGTACTTC. Residues: CASSEFSIQGIDTYEQYF.

The V call is TRBV6-1, the J call TRBJ1-1; D gene unclear. CDR1 and CDR2 (germline): MNHNS, SASEGT. This CDR3 comprises 14 residues. Trimming pared 2 bases from V and 5 bases from J, leaving 12 bases between. As DNA, the CDR3 is TGTGCCAGCAGTGAAACGAGGGTCCGGACTGAAGCTTTCTTT. This gives the protein CASSETRVRTEAFF.

The chain uses TRBV5-1 and TRBJ2-1, with 8 bases that match TRBD2. CDR1 SGHRS and CDR2 YFSETQ come from the germline V gene. The CDR3 is 16 residues long. With 6 bases clipped from V and 1 base from J, the junction kept 9 bases outside the gene matches. CDR3 in DNA: TGCGCCAGCACCTCGGGGGGGGACGGATCCTACAATGAGCAGTTCTTC. Its protein product is CASTSGGDGSYNEQFF.

V is TRBV29-1 and J is TRBJ2-7; possible D gene TRBD2, 5 bases. This CDR3 spans 14 amino acids. Trimming cost V 4 bases and J 1 base, with 14 bases left between them. CDR1 and CDR2 from the germline V gene are SQVTM and ANQGSEA. The CDR3: CSVVVGDASYEQYF. For the CDR3, the DNA is TGCAGCGTTGTCGTGGGAGATGCGTCCTACGAGCAGTACTTC.

The chain employs TRBV4-1 and TRBJ2-1; 7 nucleotides line up with TRBD2. With 0 bases clipped from V and 4 bases from J, the junction kept 6 bases outside the gene matches. This CDR3 comprises 16 residues. The germline CDR1 and CDR2 sequences are MGHRA and YSYEKL. CDR3 loop: CASSQEAGDAYNEQFF. DNA of the CDR3: TGCGCCAGCAGCCAAGAGGCGGGAGATGCTTACAATGAGCAGTTCTTC.

The genes are TRBV6-6 and TRBJ1-1; 8 positions agree with TRBD1. Germline V gene sequence: CDR1 MNHNY, CDR2 SVGAGI (reference sequence). This CDR3 spans 13 amino acids. Trimming took 5 bases from V and 7 from J; bases not matched to a gene: 6. CDR3 coding DNA: TGTGCCAGCAGTACGGGACAGGTCGGTGAAGCTTTCTTT. Its translation: CASSTGQVGEAFF.

This sequence joins TRBV4-3 and TRBJ2-2, with 9 bases matching TRBD2. The CDR3 extends over 17 amino acids. Trimming took 0 bases from V and 2 from J; bases not matched to a gene: 4. Looked up from germline, CDR1 is LGHNA and CDR2 is YSLEER. DNA for the CDR3: TGCGCCAGCAGCCAAGACCTAGCGGGACCTAACACCGGGGAGCTGTTTTTT. It yields the protein CASSQDLAGPNTGELFF.

The chain links TRBV11-2 to TRBJ1-1; D may be TRBD1 (5 bases). The CDR3 spans 13 residues. Germline V gene lookup returns CDR1 SGHAT and CDR2 FQNNGV. V lost 2 bases to trimming and J lost 6 bases, with 10 bases between them. The CDR3 DNA follows: TGTGCCAGCAGCTTACCCCGGACACCTGAAGCTTTCTTT. Its translation: CASSLPRTPEAFF.

The chain combines TRBV13 with TRBJ2-1; 7 nucleotides agree with TRBD2. CDR3 length: 19 residues. Germline CDR1 reads PRHDT; CDR2 reads FYEKMQ (reference sequence). V lost 1 base to trimming and J lost 5 bases; unmatched junction nucleotides: 17. CDR3 bases: TGTGCCAGCAGCTTAGTTGAGACTAGCCGGACCCCACTGAACAATGAGCAGTTCTTC. The encoded protein is CASSLVETSRTPLNNEQFF.

The V call is TRBV9, the J call TRBJ2-3; unclear D gene. The CDR3 covers 15 residues. Germline V gives CDR1 SGDLS, CDR2 YYNGEE. V lost 0 bases and J lost 4, with 12 bases in between. The CDR3 here is CASSVAPSLADTQYF. Written as DNA, the CDR3 is TGTGCCAGCAGCGTAGCTCCTAGTTTGGCAGATACGCAGTATTTT.

This clone was detected once. V is TRBV6-5 and J is TRBJ2-1; 10 bases are a match to TRBD1. The CDR3 consists of 14 residues. V was pared by 6 bases and J by 6 bases, with 5 bases of the junction left unmatched. Germline V CDR1 and CDR2: MNHEY, SVGAGI. For the CDR3, the DNA is TGTGCCAGCAGCCCAGACAGGGGGCTCAATGAGCAGTTCTTC. Translated: CASSPDRGLNEQFF.

The chain employs TRBV10-3 and TRBJ2-3, with TRBD2 as a possible D gene (6 bases). The CDR3 spans 14 residues. With 6 bases removed from V and 0 bases from J, the gap between germline ends came to 10 bases. Germline-derived CDR1 and CDR2 are ENHRY and SYGVKD. In DNA form, the CDR3 reads TGTGCCATCAGCGGGGAGGTTAGCACAGATACGCAGTATTTT. It codes for CAISGEVSTDTQYF.

The gene calls are TRBV4-2 and TRBJ2-7; a possible D gene is TRBD2 (6 bases). Germline lookup yields CDR1 LGHNA and CDR2 YNFKEQ. The CDR3 has 18 residues. The V gene lost 0 bases and the J gene lost 5 bases, with 23 bases spanning the gap. The DNA of the CDR3 is TGTGCCAGCAGCCAAGATGTCCGACGGATGCTAGCGACAAACGAGCAGTACTTC. Amino acids: CASSQDVRRMLATNEQYF.

This clone was seen just once. The genes are TRBV29-1 and TRBJ2-4, with D possibly being TRBD2 (6 bases). The V end was cut by 0 bases, the J end by 1 base, with 10 bases between. Germline V gene data show CDR1 as SQVTM and CDR2 as ANQGSEA. The CDR3 contains 15 residues. The CDR3 loop is CSVEDRDSAKNIQYF. The CDR3 DNA reads TGCAGCGTTGAAGACCGGGACTCTGCCAAAAACATTCAGTACTTC.

This rearrangement joins TRBV28 to TRBJ2-5, with unresolved D. Trimming pared 2 bases from V and 1 base from J, leaving 8 bases between. The length of the CDR3 is 14 residues. Germline V gene lookup returns CDR1 MDHEN and CDR2 SYDVKM. CDR3 sequence reads: CASSLGQVQETQYF. The CDR3 coding sequence is TGTGCCAGCAGTTTAGGGCAGGTCCAAGAGACCCAGTACTTC.

V gene TRBV28 combines with J gene TRBJ1-2; D may be TRBD1 (6 bases). Germline loops: CDR1 MDHEN, CDR2 SYDVKM. Trimming pared 2 bases from V and 6 bases from J, leaving 13 bases between. The CDR3 is 14 residues long. In DNA, the CDR3 is TGTGCCAGCAGTTTAGGGGTAGGGGGTCATGGCTACACCTTC. This translates into CASSLGVGGHGYTF.

This clone was counted between two and nine times. This sequence joins TRBV6-5 and TRBJ2-7; 8 nucleotides line up with TRBD1. Germline V gene data show CDR1 as MNHEY and CDR2 as SVGAGI. The V and J ends lost 2 bases and 4 bases, in that order; junction bases with no gene match: 4. This CDR3 contains 14 residues. The CDR3 protein is CASSYAGGLYEQYF. As DNA, the CDR3 is TGTGCCAGCAGTTACGCAGGGGGCTTGTACGAGCAGTACTTC.

The rearrangement uses TRBV25-1 and TRBJ1-2; TRBD1 matches 8 bases. Trimming at V came to 3 bases and at J to 4 bases, leaving 4 bases not matched to a gene. The CDR3 sequence is 14 residues long. The V gene's germline CDR1 is MGHDK and CDR2 SYGVNS. The CDR3 region is CASSDSRGLYGYTF. In nucleotides, the CDR3 is TGTGCCAGCAGTGATTCCAGGGGGCTCTATGGCTACACCTTC.

This clone was observed once. The V gene is TRBV29-1, the J gene TRBJ2-1, with TRBD2 matching over 11 bases. This CDR3 has 16 residues. V trimming: 4 bases; J trimming: 8 bases; junction bases outside the gene matches: 13. Germline CDR1 SQVTM, CDR2 ANQGSEA. CDR3 loop: CSVGGRELAGVHEQFF. CDR3 nucleotides: TGCAGCGTTGGGGGCAGGGAACTAGCGGGAGTCCATGAGCAGTTCTTC.

The sample holds a few counts of this clone. The chain employs TRBV4-2 and TRBJ2-7, with D hard to call. Germline loops: CDR1 LGHNA, CDR2 YNFKEQ. Trimming removed 0 bases from V and 2 bases from J, with 17 bases in between. The CDR3 loop spans 17 amino acids. The CDR3 nucleotides are TGTGCCAGCAGCCAAGATCTCATGGGCAGGCGAACCTACGAGCAGTACTTC. Protein: CASSQDLMGRRTYEQYF.

This chain connects TRBV21-1 to TRBJ2-1; whether TRBD1, the table's D call, matches the DNA was not checked. TRBV21-1 is a recognized pseudogene. The CDR3 extends over 18 amino acids. CDR3 amino acids: CASSKSGQGWMAANEQFF. As DNA, the CDR3 is TGTGCCAGCAGCAAATCGGGACAGGGATGGATGGCTGCCAATGAGCAGTTCTTC.